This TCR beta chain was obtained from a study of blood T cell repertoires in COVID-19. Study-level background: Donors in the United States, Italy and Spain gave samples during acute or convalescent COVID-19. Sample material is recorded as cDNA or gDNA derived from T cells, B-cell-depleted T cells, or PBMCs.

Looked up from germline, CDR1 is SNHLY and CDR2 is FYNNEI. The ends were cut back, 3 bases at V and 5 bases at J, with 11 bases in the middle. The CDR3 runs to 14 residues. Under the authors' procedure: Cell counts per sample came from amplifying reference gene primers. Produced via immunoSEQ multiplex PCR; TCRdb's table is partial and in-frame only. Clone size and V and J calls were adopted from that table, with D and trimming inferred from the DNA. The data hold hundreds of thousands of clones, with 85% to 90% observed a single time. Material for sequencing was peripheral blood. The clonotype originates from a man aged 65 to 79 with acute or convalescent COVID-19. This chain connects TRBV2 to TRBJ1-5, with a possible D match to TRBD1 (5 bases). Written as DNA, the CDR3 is TGTGCCAGCAGTGAGTTTCAGGGCGATCAGCCCCAGCATTTT. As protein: CASSEFQGDQPQHF.